This T cell receptor beta chain was observed in a study of T cell responses to AZD1222 COVID-19 vaccine. The table came from immunoSEQ multiplex PCR; TCRdb's copy has only in-frame clones and leaves some out. The table lists around 120,000 clones, roughly 86% of them singletons. Researchers grouped second doses given at about 4 or about 12 weeks into one pool. Study-level results: A mostly white British donor set with more females was recruited, and clonal diversity was possibly underestimated. The number of AZD1222 recipients seropositive at baseline was only five or six.

Details on this clone: The antigen remains unidentified.

CDR1 SGHNT and CDR2 YYREEE come from the germline V gene (reference sequence). The CDR3 covers 13 residues. Trimming left V 0 bases short and J 8 bases short, with 11 bases between. The TCR was taken from an adult who received the AZD1222 COVID-19 vaccine. This rearrangement joins TRBV5-4 to TRBJ1-2; D is possibly TRBD1 (6 bases). Sequenced here: peripheral blood, sampled 28 days after the second AZD1222 dose. CDR3 DNA sequence: TGTGCCAGCAGCTTGGACAGGGAGGTGGGCTACACCTTC. Translation: CASSLDREVGYTF.